The TCR beta chain described here comes from a study of T cells in Graves' hyperthyroidism and ophthalmopathy. Study outcomes and limitations: Blood samples included most of the expanded thyroid clonotypes exceeding 0.001.

Regarding this clonotype: No antigen is known for it.

The CDR3 covers 14 residues. V lost 3 bases, J lost 1 base, and 5 bases stayed unmatched. Germline assignment: CDR1 DFQATT and CDR2 SNEGSKA (reference sequence). RNA transcripts gave rise to amplified TCR beta CDR3 regions. HTBI primers were employed in a first-round RT-PCR of the TCR CDR3. TCRdb ran MiXCR on the multiplex PCR reads and lists one entry per CDR3 protein. The sample records hundreds of thousands of distinct CDR3 sequences, 14% being singletons. The chain links TRBV20-1 to TRBJ2-7; 8 nucleotides match TRBD1. This TCR was recovered from a woman aged 18-35 years with Graves' hyperthyroidism. Material for sequencing was blood. The CDR3 loop is CSARDYRGSYEQYF. The DNA for the CDR3 is TGCAGTGCTAGGGACTACAGGGGGTCCTACGAGCAGTACTTC.